This T cell receptor (beta chain) stems from a study of beta chain features in type 1 diabetes. The entirety of the isolated RNA underwent reverse transcription, so expressed TCRB transcripts were sequenced. Only in-frame clones appear in the TCRdb table, and some are missing; sequencing was by immunoSEQ multiplex PCR. The table has under 800,000 clones, around 16% seen once. Losses at the gene ends were 0 bases for V and 2 bases for J; bases not matched to a gene: 7. CDR3 length equals 17 residues. CDR1 is SGDLS and CDR2 is YYNGEE in the germline V gene. Staining for CD45RO/CCR7/CD25/CD127/CD95/CD27 allowed sorting of CD4+ naive, central memory, regulatory and stem cell-like memory cells.

Material for sequencing was naive CD4+ T cells from blood. The rearrangement uses TRBV9 and TRBJ2-1, with 8 bases that match TRBD2. This receptor was taken from a young man in good health. CDR3 in DNA: TGTGCCAGCAGCGTAGATGAGCGGGAGAGGGCCTACAATGAGCAGTTCTTC. This encodes CASSVDERERAYNEQFF.